This T cell receptor (beta chain) derives from a study of blood T cell repertoires in COVID-19. At the level of the study: Whether acute or convalescent, the COVID-19 samples came from the United States, Italy and Spain. T cells, B-cell-depleted T cells, or PBMCs provided the cDNA or gDNA that served as material.

The junction had 11 bases not matched to a gene; V was cut back by 10 bases and J by 2 bases. CDR1 and CDR2 from the germline V gene are MDHEN and SYDVKM. The CDR3 is 15 amino acids. This clone was counted between two and nine times. Enrolment of Seattle patients took place during active infection, and they were followed longitudinally. Original processing methods: Reference gene primer amplification gave nucleated cell count estimates. The protocol was immunoSEQ multiplex PCR, while the TCRdb copy is restricted to in-frame clones and leaves out a portion. That table gives V, J and clone size, and the DNA gave D and trimming. The sample yields approximately 300,000 clones, roughly 88% seen once.

This receptor was identified in a human donor with COVID-19, enrolled during active disease. The donor label of this sample is uncertain. The rearrangement joins TRBV28 to TRBJ2-7; 10 bases fit TRBD2. Material for sequencing was peripheral blood. The chain's CDR3 is CATWGVAGGPYEQYF. The DNA for the CDR3 is TGTGCCACCTGGGGTGTAGCGGGAGGTCCCTACGAGCAGTACTTC.